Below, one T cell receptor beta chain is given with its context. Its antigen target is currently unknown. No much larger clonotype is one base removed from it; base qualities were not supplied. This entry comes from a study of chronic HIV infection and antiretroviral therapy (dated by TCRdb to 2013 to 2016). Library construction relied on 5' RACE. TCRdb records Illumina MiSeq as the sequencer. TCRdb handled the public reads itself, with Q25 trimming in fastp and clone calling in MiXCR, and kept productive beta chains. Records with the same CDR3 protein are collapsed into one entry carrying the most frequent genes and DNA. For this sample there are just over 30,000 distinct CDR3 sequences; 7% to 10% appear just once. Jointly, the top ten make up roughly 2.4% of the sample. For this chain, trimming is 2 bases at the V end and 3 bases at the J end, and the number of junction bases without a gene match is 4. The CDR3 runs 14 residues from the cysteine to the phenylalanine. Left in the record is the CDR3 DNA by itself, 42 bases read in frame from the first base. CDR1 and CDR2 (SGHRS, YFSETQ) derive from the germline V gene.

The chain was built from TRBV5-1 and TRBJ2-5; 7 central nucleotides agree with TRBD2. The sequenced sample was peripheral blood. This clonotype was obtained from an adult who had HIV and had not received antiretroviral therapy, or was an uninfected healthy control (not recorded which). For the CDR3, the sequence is CASSLSLAEETQYF. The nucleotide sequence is TGCGCCAGCAGCTTATCTCTAGCGGAAGAGACCCAGTACTTC. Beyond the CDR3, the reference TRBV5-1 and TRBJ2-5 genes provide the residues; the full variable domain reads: KAGVTQTPRYLIKTRGQQVTLSCSPISGHRSVSWYQQTPGQGLQFLFEYFSETQRNKGNFPGRFSGRQFSNSRSEMNVSTLELGDSALYLCASSLSLAEETQYFGPGTRLLVL.